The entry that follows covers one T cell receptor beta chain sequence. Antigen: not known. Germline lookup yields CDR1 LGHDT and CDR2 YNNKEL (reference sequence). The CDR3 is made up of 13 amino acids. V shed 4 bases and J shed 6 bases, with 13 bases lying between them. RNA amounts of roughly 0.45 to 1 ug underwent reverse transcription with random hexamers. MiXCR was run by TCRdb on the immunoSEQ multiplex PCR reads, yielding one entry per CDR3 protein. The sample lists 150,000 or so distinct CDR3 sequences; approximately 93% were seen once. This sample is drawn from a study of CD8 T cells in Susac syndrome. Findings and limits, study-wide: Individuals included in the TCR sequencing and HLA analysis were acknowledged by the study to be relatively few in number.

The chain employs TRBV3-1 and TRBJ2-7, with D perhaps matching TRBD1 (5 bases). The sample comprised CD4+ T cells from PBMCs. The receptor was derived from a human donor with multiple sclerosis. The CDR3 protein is CASSPVGQTEQYF. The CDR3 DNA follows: TGTGCCAGCAGCCCTGTAGGACAAACCGAGCAGTACTTC.